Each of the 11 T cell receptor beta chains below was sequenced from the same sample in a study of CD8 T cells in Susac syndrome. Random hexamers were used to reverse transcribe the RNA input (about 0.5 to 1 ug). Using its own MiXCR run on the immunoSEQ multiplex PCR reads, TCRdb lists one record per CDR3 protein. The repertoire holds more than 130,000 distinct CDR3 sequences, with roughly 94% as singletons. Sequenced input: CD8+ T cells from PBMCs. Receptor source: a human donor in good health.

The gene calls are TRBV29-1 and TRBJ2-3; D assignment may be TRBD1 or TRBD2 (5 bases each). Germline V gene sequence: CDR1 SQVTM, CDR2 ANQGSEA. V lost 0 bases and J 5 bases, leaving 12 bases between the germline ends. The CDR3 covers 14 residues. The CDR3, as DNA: TGCAGCGTTGAAGAAGGGGACGGGCAAGATACGCAGTATTTT. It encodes CSVEEGDGQDTQYF.

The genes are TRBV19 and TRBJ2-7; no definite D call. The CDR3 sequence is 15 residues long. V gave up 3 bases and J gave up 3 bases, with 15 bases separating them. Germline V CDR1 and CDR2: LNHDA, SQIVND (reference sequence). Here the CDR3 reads CASSISLWAVYEQYF. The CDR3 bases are TGTGCCAGTAGTATTTCTCTATGGGCAGTCTACGAGCAGTACTTC.

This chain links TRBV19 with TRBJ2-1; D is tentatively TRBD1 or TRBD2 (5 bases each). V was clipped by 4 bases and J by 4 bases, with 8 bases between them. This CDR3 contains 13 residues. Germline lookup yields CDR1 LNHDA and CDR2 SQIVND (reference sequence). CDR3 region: CASSSGGYNEQFF. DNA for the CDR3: TGTGCCAGTAGTAGTGGGGGATACAATGAGCAGTTCTTC.

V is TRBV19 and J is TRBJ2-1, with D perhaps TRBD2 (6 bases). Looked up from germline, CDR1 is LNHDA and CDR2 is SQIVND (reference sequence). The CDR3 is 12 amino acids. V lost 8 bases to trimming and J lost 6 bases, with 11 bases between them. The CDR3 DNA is TGTGCCAGTCGTTGGGGGGTCAATGAGCAGTTCTTC. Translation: CASRWGVNEQFF.

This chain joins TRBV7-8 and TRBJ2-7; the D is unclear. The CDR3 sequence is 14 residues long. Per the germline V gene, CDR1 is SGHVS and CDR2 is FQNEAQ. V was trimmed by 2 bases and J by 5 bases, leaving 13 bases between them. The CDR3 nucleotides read TGTGCCAGCAGCTTATATGGCGGAAACCACGAGCAGTACTTC. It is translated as CASSLYGGNHEQYF.

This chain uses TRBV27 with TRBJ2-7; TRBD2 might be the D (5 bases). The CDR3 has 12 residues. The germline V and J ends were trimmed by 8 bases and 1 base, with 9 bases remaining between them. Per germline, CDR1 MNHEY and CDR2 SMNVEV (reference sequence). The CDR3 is CASGRPSYEQYF. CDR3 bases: TGTGCCAGCGGGAGACCATCCTACGAGCAGTACTTC.

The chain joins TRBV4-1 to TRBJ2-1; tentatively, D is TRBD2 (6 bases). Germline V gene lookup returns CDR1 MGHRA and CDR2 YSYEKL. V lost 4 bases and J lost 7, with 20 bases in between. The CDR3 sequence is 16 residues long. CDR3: CASSPKPGLLGNEQFF. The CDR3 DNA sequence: TGCGCCAGCAGCCCAAAACCGGGACTCCTAGGGAATGAGCAGTTCTTC.

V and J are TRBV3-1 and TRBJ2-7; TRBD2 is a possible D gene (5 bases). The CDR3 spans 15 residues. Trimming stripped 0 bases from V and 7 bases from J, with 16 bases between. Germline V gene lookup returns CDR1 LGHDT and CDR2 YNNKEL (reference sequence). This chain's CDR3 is CASSQDLEQRGEQYF. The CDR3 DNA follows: TGTGCCAGCAGCCAAGACCTAGAGCAAAGAGGGGAGCAGTACTTC.

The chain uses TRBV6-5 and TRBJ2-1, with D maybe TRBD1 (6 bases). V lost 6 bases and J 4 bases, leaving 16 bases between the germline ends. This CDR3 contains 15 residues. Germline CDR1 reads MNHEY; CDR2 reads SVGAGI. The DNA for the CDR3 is TGTGCCAGCAGCTCCCTCACACAGGGATACAATGAGCAGTTCTTC. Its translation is CASSSLTQGYNEQFF.

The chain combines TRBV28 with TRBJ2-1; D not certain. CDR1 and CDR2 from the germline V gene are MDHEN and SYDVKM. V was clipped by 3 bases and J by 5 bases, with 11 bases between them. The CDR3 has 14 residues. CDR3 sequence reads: CASSFSALDNEQFF. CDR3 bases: TGTGCCAGCAGTTTTTCCGCGCTAGACAATGAGCAGTTCTTC. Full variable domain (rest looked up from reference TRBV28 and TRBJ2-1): DVKVTQSSRYLVKRTGEKVFLECVQDMDHENMFWYRQDPGLGLRLIYFSYDVKMKEKGDIPEGYSVSREKKERFSLILESASTNQTSMYLCASSFSALDNEQFFGPGTRLTVL.

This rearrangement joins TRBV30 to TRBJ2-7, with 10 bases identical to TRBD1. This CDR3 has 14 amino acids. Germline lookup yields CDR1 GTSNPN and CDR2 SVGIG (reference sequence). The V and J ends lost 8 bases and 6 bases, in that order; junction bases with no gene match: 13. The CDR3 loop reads CAGSPGTGASEQYF. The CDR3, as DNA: TGTGCCGGCTCCCCCGGGACAGGGGCTTCCGAGCAGTACTTC.